This T cell receptor (beta chain) emerged from a study of T cells in Graves' hyperthyroidism and ophthalmopathy. Study-wide results and caveats: Blood also carried most thyroid clonotypes expanded above 0.001. By a 13 V-J model, ophthalmopathy was set apart from stable hyperthyroidism.

What was amplified from RNA transcripts were TCR beta CDR3 regions. HTBI primers were employed in a first-round RT-PCR of the TCR CDR3. From the multiplex PCR reads, TCRdb called clonotypes with MiXCR, one entry per CDR3 protein. Counted here are hundreds of thousands of distinct CDR3 sequences, about 14% occurring once; the ten biggest clones make up roughly 13%. This clonotype was seen repeatedly, ten times or more. Its specificity is unknown. Duration under 3 months, a NOSPECS grade of at least 4, and a Clinical Activity Score of at least 3 characterized the ophthalmopathy patients. PBMCs were obtained from approximately 9.2 ml fresh peripheral blood. V lost 3 bases and J lost 6, with 9 bases in between. The CDR3 contains 11 residues. CDR1 is SQVTM, CDR2 ANQGSEA, per germline.

The source is a man younger than 30 with Graves' ophthalmopathy. Sequencing was performed on blood. The rearrangement uses TRBV29-1 and TRBJ2-7; a possible D gene is TRBD2 (6 bases). Here the CDR3 DNA reads TGCAGCGTTGATCGCGGGGCCGAGCAGTACTTC. Translating gives CSVDRGAEQYF.